This paragraph covers one TCR beta chain sequence. This sample was taken from a study of blood T cell repertoires in COVID-19. This CDR3 is built from 13 residues. Germline values: CDR1 MNHEY, CDR2 SVGAGI. V shed 10 bases and J shed 3 bases, with 15 bases lying between them. How the authors handled the data: It was from reference gene primer amplification that nucleated cell counts were estimated. Sequencing used immunoSEQ multiplex PCR; TCRdb keeps in-frame clones, though not all of them. That table furnishes V, J and clone size, whereas the DNA furnished D and trimming. Here the sample spans 75,000 to 80,000 clones, more than 75% being singletons.

This receptor was identified in a man aged 55-75 years with COVID-19, enrolled during active disease. The chain links TRBV6-5 to TRBJ1-1, with D perhaps TRBD1 (6 bases). The sequenced sample consisted of peripheral blood. The CDR3 DNA sequence: TGTGCCACCTCTAGACAGGTAGACACTGAAGCTTTCTTT. Its protein is CATSRQVDTEAFF.